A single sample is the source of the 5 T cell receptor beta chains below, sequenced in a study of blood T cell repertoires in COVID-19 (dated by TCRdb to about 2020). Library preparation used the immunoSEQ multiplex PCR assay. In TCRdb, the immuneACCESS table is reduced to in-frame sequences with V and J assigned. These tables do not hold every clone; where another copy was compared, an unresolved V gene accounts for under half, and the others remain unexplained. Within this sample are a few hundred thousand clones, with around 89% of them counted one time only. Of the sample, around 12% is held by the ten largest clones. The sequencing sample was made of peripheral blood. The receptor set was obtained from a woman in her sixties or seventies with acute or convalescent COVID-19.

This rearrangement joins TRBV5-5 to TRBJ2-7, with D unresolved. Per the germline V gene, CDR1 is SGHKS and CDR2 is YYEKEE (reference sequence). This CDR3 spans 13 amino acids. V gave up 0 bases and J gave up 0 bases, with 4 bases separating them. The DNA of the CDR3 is TGTGCCAGCAGCTTGGGGCACTCCTACGAGCAGTACTTC. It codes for CASSLGHSYEQYF. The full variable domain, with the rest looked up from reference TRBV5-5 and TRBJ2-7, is DAGVTQSPTHLIKTRGQQVTLRCSPISGHKSVSWYQQVLGQGPQFIFQYYEKEERGRGNFPDRFSARQFPNYSSELNVNALLLGDSALYLCASSLGHSYEQYFGPGTRLTVT.

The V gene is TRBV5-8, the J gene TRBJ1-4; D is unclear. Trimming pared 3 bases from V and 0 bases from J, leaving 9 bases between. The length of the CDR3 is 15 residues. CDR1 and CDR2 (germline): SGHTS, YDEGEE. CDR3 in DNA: TGTGCCAGCAGCTCCGGAGTTGCAACTAATGAAAAACTGTTTTTT. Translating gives CASSSGVATNEKLFF.

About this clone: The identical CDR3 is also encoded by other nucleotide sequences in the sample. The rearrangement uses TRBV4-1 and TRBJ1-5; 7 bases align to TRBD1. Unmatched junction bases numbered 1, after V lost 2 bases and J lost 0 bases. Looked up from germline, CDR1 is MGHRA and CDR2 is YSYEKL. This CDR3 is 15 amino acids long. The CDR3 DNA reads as TGCGCCAGCAGCCAACACAGGGGTAGCAATCAGCCCCAGCATTTT. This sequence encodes CASSQHRGSNQPQHF.

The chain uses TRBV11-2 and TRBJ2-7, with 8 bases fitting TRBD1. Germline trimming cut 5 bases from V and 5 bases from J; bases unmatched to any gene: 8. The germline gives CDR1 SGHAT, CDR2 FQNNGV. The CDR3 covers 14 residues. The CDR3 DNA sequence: TGTGCCAGCAGCGAGTGGCAGGGGGCGAACGAGCAGTACTTC. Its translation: CASSEWQGANEQYF.

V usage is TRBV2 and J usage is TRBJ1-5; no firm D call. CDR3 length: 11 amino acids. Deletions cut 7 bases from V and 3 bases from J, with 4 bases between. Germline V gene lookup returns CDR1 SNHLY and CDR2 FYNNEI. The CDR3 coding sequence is TGTGCCAGCATATCCAATCAGCCCCAGCATTTT. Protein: CASISNQPQHF. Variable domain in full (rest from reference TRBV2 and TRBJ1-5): EPEVTQTPSHQVTQMGQEVILRCVPISNHLYFYWYRQILGQKVEFLVSFYNNEISEKSEIFDDQFSVERPDGSNFTLKIRSTKLEDSAMYFCASISNQPQHFGDGTRLSIL.